This T cell receptor (beta chain) appears in the sequencing data of a study of blood T cell repertoires in COVID-19. Turning to the study itself: The study drew acute and convalescent COVID-19 samples from the United States, Italy and Spain. The cDNA or gDNA used as material had been derived from T cells, B-cell-depleted T cells, or PBMCs.

In the original analysis: By means of reference gene primer amplification, nucleated cell counts were estimated. Clones were sequenced by immunoSEQ multiplex PCR, and TCRdb holds only the in-frame ones, with some missing. V and J calls plus clone size are reproduced from that table; the DNA served to infer D and trimming. The data contain 180,000 or so clones, about 86% of them singletons. This CDR3 spans 20 amino acids. CDR1 is LGHDT and CDR2 is YNNKEL in the germline V gene (reference sequence). J was trimmed by 0 bases and V by 2 bases; bases with no gene match: 9. This chain uses TRBV3-1 (or the pseudogene TRBV3-2) with TRBJ2-6; TRBD1 matches 11 bases. The sequence was obtained from a man in his fifties or sixties with acute or convalescent COVID-19. The sequenced sample consisted of peripheral blood. The CDR3 DNA reads as TGTGCCAGCAGCCAATCCCCCTGGGGGACAGGGGGCTCTGGGGCCAACGTCCTGACTTTC. As protein: CASSQSPWGTGGSGANVLTF.